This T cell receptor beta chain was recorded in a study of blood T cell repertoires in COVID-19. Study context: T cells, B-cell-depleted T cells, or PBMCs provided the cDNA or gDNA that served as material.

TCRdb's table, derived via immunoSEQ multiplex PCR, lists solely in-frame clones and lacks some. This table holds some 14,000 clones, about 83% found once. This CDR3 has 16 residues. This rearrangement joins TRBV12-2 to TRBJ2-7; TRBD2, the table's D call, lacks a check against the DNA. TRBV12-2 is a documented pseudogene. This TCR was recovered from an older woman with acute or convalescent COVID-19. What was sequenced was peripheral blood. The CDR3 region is CASRSYLGEGVYEQYF. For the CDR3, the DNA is TGTGCAAGTCGCTCATACCTGGGGGAGGGGGTCTACGAGCAGTACTTC.